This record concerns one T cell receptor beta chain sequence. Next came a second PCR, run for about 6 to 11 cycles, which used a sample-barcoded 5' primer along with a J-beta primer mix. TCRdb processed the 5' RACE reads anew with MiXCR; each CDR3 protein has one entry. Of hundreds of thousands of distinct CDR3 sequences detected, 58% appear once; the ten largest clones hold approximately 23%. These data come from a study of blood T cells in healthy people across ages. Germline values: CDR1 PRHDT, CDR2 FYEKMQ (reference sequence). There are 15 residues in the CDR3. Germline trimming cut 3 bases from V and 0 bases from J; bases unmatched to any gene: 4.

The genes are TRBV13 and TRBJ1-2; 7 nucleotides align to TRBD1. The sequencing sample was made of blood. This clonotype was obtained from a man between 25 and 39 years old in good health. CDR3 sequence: CASSLDRRANYGYTF. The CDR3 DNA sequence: TGTGCCAGCAGCTTGGACAGGAGAGCTAACTATGGCTACACCTTC.